A single sample is the source of the 6 T cell receptor beta chains below, sequenced in a study of blood T cell repertoires in COVID-19. Profiled with immunoSEQ multiplex PCR; TCRdb holds only in-frame clones, not every one. Found here are 52,000 or so clones, less than 95% of them singletons; the top ten hold about 3.4%. Sequenced input: peripheral blood. All receptors come from a human donor in a cohort sampled during active COVID-19.

The V and J genes are TRBV19 and TRBJ2-7, with TRBD1 matching 10 bases. V lost 10 bases, J lost 1 base, and 13 bases stayed unmatched. Germline CDR1 is LNHDA and CDR2 is SQIVND (reference sequence). The CDR3 contains 16 residues. The CDR3 here is CATHPRGTGVSYEQYF. CDR3 bases: TGTGCCACCCACCCCCGGGGGACAGGGGTTTCCTACGAGCAGTACTTC.

This clone turned up a few times. For the CDR3, the DNA is TGTGCCAGCAGCTTAGGTTTCAGGGGTCAAGAGACCCAGTACTTC. Residues: CASSLGFRGQETQYF. This chain uses TRBV11-2 with TRBJ2-5; D may be TRBD1 (6 bases). The CDR3 loop spans 15 amino acids. Germline V gene sequence: CDR1 SGHAT, CDR2 FQNNGV. Trimming removed 1 base from V and 2 bases from J, with 11 bases in between.

The chain couples TRBV5-6 to TRBJ2-5, with 7 bases identical to TRBD1. In germline, CDR1 is SGHDT, CDR2 YYEEEE. The CDR3 extends over 15 amino acids. V lost 4 bases to trimming and J lost 3 bases; unmatched junction nucleotides: 9. The CDR3 is CASSLPHRGEETQYF. DNA of the CDR3: TGTGCCAGCAGCCTCCCGCACAGGGGCGAAGAGACCCAGTACTTC.

This clone was observed a single time. The chain couples TRBV5-1 to TRBJ1-6; the match to TRBD1 covers 7 bases. J lost 7 bases, V lost 4 bases, and 8 bases had no gene match. Per germline, CDR1 SGHRS and CDR2 YFSETQ. This CDR3 region has 15 residues. CDR3 sequence (DNA): TGCGCCAGCAGCGCAGGGTACAGGGGCAATTCACCCCTCCACTTT. This sequence encodes CASSAGYRGNSPLHF.

The rearrangement links TRBV28 to TRBJ2-7; D call uncertain. The CDR3 covers 12 residues. The germline CDR1 and CDR2 sequences are MDHEN and SYDVKM. Between the trimmed V and J ends, which lost 7 bases and 3 bases, there was a span of 10 bases. CDR3 residues: CASTAADYEQYF. CDR3 sequence (DNA): TGTGCCAGCACCGCCGCAGACTACGAGCAGTACTTC.

The chain recombines TRBV28 with TRBJ1-2, with 7 bases fitting TRBD1. V dropped 3 bases and J dropped 1; count of bases not matched to a gene: 5. The CDR3 has 15 amino acids. CDR1 is MDHEN, CDR2 SYDVKM, per germline. For the CDR3, the DNA is TGTGCCAGCAGTTTTAAAACAGGGGTTAACTATGGCTACACCTTC. This gives the protein CASSFKTGVNYGYTF.